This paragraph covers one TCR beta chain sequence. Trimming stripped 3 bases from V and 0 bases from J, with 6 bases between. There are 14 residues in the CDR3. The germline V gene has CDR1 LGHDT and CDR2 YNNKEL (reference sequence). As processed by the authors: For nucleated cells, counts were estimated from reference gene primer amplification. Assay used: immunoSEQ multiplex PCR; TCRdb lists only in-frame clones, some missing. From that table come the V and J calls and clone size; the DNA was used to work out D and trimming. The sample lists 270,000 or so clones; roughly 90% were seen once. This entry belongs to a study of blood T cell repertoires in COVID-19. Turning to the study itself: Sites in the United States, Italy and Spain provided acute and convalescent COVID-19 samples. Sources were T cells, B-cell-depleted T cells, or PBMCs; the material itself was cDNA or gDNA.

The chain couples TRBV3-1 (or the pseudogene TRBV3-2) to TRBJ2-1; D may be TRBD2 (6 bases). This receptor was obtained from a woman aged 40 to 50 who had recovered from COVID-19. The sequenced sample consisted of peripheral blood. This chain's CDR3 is CASSHSGSYNEQFF. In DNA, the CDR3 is TGTGCCAGCAGCCATAGCGGCTCCTACAATGAGCAGTTCTTC.